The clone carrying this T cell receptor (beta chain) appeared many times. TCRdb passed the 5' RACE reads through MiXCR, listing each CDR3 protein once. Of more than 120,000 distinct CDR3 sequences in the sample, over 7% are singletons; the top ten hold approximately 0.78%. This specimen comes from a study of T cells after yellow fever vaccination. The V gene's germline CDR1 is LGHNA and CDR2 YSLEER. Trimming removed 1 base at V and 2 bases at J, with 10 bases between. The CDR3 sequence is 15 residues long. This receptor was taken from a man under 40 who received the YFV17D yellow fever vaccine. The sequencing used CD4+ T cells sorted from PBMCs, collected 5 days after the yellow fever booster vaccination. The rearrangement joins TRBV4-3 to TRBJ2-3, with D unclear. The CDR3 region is CASSQAVAPTDTQYF. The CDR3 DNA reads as TGCGCCAGCAGCCAAGCGGTGGCACCCACAGATACGCAGTATTTT.